This T cell receptor beta chain emerged from a study of tumor-infiltrating lymphocytes in primary liver carcinoma. Whole-study results and caveats: Tumor-adjacent and tumor-blood pairs shared less of their repertoires than tumor region pairs shared.

This clonotype has ten or more counts. What it binds is unknown. Germline assignment: CDR1 MGHRA and CDR2 YSYEKL. The ends were cut back, 1 base at V and 7 bases at J, with 17 bases in the middle. The CDR3 is 16 amino acids. RNA was extracted from whole blood without cell sorting, alongside germline DNA. TCR beta cDNA came from about 500 ng total RNA, primed with a constant-region primer. Generation of the TCR beta libraries relied on three nested multiplex PCR rounds using slightly modified ARM-PCR. The first two PCR rounds used TRBV1-TRBV30 primers with a Cbeta primer, around 10 cycles each. TCRdb passed the multiplex PCR reads through MiXCR, listing each CDR3 protein once. The table records approximately 310,000 distinct CDR3 sequences, over 55% of them present only once.

V usage is TRBV4-1 and J usage is TRBJ2-1; no clear D gene. The sample comprised peripheral blood. The sequence was collected from a man in his forties or fifties with primary liver carcinoma and hepatitis B virus infection. This CDR3 reads CASSQVSQAGRNEQFF. As DNA, the CDR3 is TGCGCCAGCAGCCAAGTATCCCAGGCCGGGCGGAATGAGCAGTTCTTC.